This T cell receptor (beta chain) originates from a study of T-cell memory formation after mild COVID-19. Study overall: There were largely donor-specific TCR clusters. Study-wide results and caveats: From day 15 to 85, contracting clones were balanced between CD4 and CD8, whereas later expanders leaned toward CD4+.

Germline loops: CDR1 DFQATT, CDR2 SNEGSKA (reference sequence). V was clipped by 3 bases and J by 2 bases; unmatched bases: 4. This CDR3 spans 14 amino acids. A single record per CDR3 protein comes from TCRdb applying MiXCR to the 5' RACE reads. Of about 470,000 distinct CDR3 sequences in the sample, around a quarter were seen once. Concerning this clonotype itself: Antigen specificity is unknown.

What was sequenced was PBMCs or a T cell subset sorted from them (not recorded which). The clonotype comes from an adult woman who had mild COVID-19 (a few samples of this study predate the infection). Cell type and time point are not known. The chain couples TRBV20-1 to TRBJ1-5; TRBD1 matches at 7 bases. The CDR3 DNA sequence: TGCAGTGCTAGCTCAGGACAGGGCAATCAGCCCCAGCATTTT. Its protein is CSASSGQGNQPQHF.